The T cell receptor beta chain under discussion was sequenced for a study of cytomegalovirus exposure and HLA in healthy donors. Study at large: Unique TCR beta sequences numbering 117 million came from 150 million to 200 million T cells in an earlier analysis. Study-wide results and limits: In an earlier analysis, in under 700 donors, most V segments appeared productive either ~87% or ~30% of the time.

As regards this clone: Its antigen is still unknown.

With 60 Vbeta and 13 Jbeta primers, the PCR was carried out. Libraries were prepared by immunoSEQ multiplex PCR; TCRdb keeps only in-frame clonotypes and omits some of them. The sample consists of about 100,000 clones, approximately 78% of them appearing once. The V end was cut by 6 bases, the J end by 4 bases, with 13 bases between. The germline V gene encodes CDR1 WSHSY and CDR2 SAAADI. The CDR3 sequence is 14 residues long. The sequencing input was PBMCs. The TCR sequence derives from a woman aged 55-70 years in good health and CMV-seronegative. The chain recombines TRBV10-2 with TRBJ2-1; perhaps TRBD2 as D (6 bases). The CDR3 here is CASSGGLEYNEQFF. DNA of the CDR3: TGCGCCAGCAGCGGGGGTCTGGAATACAATGAGCAGTTCTTC.